This TCR beta chain originates from a study of CD8 T cells in ankylosing spondylitis. Study-wide results and caveats: Among TCR beta sequences, a motif of eight or nine highly homologous variants appeared characteristic of ankylosing spondylitis blood. Reactive arthritis synovial fluid and blood previously showed some of these motif variants. It was reported that disease-linked clones were significantly enriched in matched ankylosing spondylitis synovial fluid.

Points on this clonotype: Its antigen is as yet unknown.

This CDR3 is built from 14 residues. As the method for making TCR beta libraries, quantitative 5'-RACE with molecular barcodes was used. From the 5' RACE reads, TCRdb called clonotypes with MiXCR, one entry per CDR3 protein. The sample holds around 130,000 distinct CDR3 sequences, about a sixth seen once. The V gene is TRBV21-1, the J gene TRBJ2-7; TRBD1 is the table's D call and was not checked against the DNA. TRBV21-1 represents a pseudogene. What was sequenced was blood, either unsorted or a sorted T cell fraction (not recorded which). The receptor comes from a male donor with ankylosing spondylitis. The CDR3 sequence is CASSKHQDNYEQYF. The CDR3 nucleotides are TGTGCCAGCAGCAAACATCAGGACAACTACGAGCAGTACTTC.